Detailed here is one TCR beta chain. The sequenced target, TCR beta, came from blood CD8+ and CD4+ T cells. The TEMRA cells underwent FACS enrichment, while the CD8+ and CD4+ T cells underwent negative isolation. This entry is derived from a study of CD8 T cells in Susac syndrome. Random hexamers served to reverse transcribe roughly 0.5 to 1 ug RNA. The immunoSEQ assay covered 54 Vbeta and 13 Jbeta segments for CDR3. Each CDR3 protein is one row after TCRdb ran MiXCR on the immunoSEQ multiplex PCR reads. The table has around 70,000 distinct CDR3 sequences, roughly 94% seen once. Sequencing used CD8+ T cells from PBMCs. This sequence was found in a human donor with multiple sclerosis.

The DNA of the CDR3 is TGCAGTGCTAGAGATAGGGGGGGACAGAAAGAGACCCAGTACTTC. Its protein is CSARDRGGQKETQYF. This chain joins TRBV20-1 and TRBJ2-5, with D possibly called TRBD1 or TRBD2 (7 bases each). Trimming removed 0 bases at V and 3 bases at J, with 14 bases between. The CDR3 runs to 15 residues. Germline CDR1 and CDR2: DFQATT and SNEGSKA (reference sequence).